A selection of T cell receptor beta chains follows, all from one sample in a study of blood T cell repertoires in COVID-19. Clones were read by immunoSEQ multiplex PCR, and TCRdb kept only the in-frame ones, dropping some. The profile shows about 210,000 clones, 70% to 90% of them singletons. What was sequenced was PBMCs or T cells enriched from blood (not recorded which). All receptors come from a man aged 25 to 40 with acute COVID-19. Each CDR3 is given with its conserved first and last residue. The D gene is left open where the match is weak. Where a row states a size, it is once, few, many or the class of an expanded clone; other rows omit it.

v_call	clone_size	j_call	d_call	cdr3_nt	cdr3_aa
TRBV19	-	TRBJ1-2	-	TGTGCCAGTTCGAGAGGGGAGGGCTATGGCTACACCTTC	CASSRGEGYGYTF
TRBV6-5	-	TRBJ1-2	TRBD1	TGTGCCAGCAGTTATTACCCGACAGGGGGCAGACGTGGCTACACCTTC	CASSYYPTGGRRGYTF
TRBV3-1/TRBV3-2	-	TRBJ1-4	-	TGTGCCAGCAGCCAAGGACAGAATGAAAAACTGTTTTTT	CASSQGQNEKLFF
TRBV12-3/TRBV12-4	-	TRBJ1-2	-	TGTGCCAGCAGACGGGACAACACTAAGGGCTACACCTTC	CASRRDNTKGYTF
TRBV7-3	-	TRBJ2-5	TRBD1	TGTGCCAGCAGCTTCAGGGGGCCCGAGACCCAGTACTTC	CASSFRGPETQYF
TRBV6-6	-	TRBJ1-1	TRBD1	TGTGCCAGCAGCCGACAGGGGAGAAATCGAGAAACTGAAGCTTTCTTT	CASSRQGRNRETEAFF
TRBV19	-	TRBJ2-5	TRBD1	TGTGCCAGTAGGAACAGGGGGCATGGGACCCAGTACTTC	CASRNRGHGTQYF
TRBV2	few	TRBJ1-2	-	TGTGCCAGTAGGACTGCGGGGCACTATGGCTACACCTTC	CASRTAGHYGYTF
TRBV5-6	once	TRBJ1-5	-	TGTGCCAGCAGCTTGGATGGGGGGGGCAATCAGCCCCAGCATTTT	CASSLDGGGNQPQHF
TRBV28	few	TRBJ1-2	TRBD1	TGTGCCAGCAGCCAGGGACAGTATGGCTACACCTTC	CASSQGQYGYTF
TRBV10-1	once	TRBJ2-7	-	TGCGCCAGCAGTGGTATGGAGACCTACGAGCAGTACTTC	CASSGMETYEQYF
TRBV5-1	once	TRBJ1-4	TRBD1	TGCGCCAGCAGCCAACAGGGGAATAATGAAAAACTGTTTTTT	CASSQQGNNEKLFF
TRBV19	-	TRBJ1-2	-	TGTGCCAGTAGTCCCCAGGGATCTAATGGCTACACCTTC	CASSPQGSNGYTF
TRBV18	-	TRBJ1-5	TRBD1	TGTGCCAGCTCACCTTCGGACAGGATCGGCAATCAGCCCCAGCATTTT	CASSPSDRIGNQPQHF
TRBV9	many	TRBJ1-1	TRBD1	TGTGCCAGCAGCGTATTTCAGGGGGCTAACACTGAAGCTTTCTTT	CASSVFQGANTEAFF
TRBV9	-	TRBJ2-5	TRBD2	TGTGCCAGCAGCGAGAGTAGCGGGTCAGAGACCCAGTACTTC	CASSESSGSETQYF
TRBV5-5	-	TRBJ2-7	TRBD2	TGTGCCAGCAGCTTGGAGGTAGCGGGTTCCTACGAGCAGTACTTC	CASSLEVAGSYEQYF
TRBV4-1	-	TRBJ1-5	-	TGCGCCAGCAGCCAAGTTAAAGGGGAAGCTCAGCCCCAGCATTTT	CASSQVKGEAQPQHF